The 22 T cell receptor beta chains below come from one sample, sequenced in a study of control samples from healthy donors and cancer patients. TCRdb keeps only in-frame clones here, not all; method: immunoSEQ multiplex PCR. The table lists about 80,000 clones, 89% of them singletons. Sequencing was performed on blood. These receptors came from a man aged 45-65 years in good health.

The rearrangement links TRBV5-1 to TRBJ2-7, with TRBD2 identical over 10 bases. The germline CDR1 and CDR2 sequences are SGHRS and YFSETQ. The CDR3 is 14 residues long. Unmatched junction bases numbered 3, after V lost 2 bases and J lost 4 bases. The CDR3 loop reads CASSFSGGGYEQYF. The CDR3 nucleotides are TGCGCCAGCAGCTTCAGCGGGGGGGGTTACGAGCAGTACTTC.

This clone showed up just once. This chain joins TRBV2 and TRBJ2-1; D gene ambiguous. The CDR3 covers 14 residues. The germline gives CDR1 SNHLY, CDR2 FYNNEI. Trimming shortened V by 6 bases and J by 0 bases, and 9 bases separated the two germline ends. CDR3 coding DNA: TGTGCCAGCAGGCCCCAAAGCTCCTACAATGAGCAGTTCTTC. Protein sequence: CASRPQSSYNEQFF.

J is TRBJ1-1 and V is TRBV30; 10 nucleotides line up with TRBD1. J was trimmed by 6 bases and V by 4 bases; bases with no gene match: 11. The CDR3 covers 15 residues. The germline gives CDR1 GTSNPN, CDR2 SVGIG (reference sequence). The CDR3 loop reads CAWNTGTGAGAEAFF. The CDR3 nucleotides are TGTGCCTGGAATACCGGGACAGGGGCCGGCGCTGAAGCTTTCTTT.

The chain couples TRBV19 to TRBJ2-3, with 9 bases identical to TRBD1. V shed 3 bases, J shed 6 bases, and the junction held 10 bases outside the gene matches. The CDR3 totals 16 residues. CDR1 LNHDA and CDR2 SQIVND come from the germline V gene (reference sequence). The CDR3 loop reads CASSISPGQGVDTQYF. The DNA for the CDR3 is TGTGCCAGTAGTATTTCTCCGGGACAGGGTGTGGATACGCAGTATTTT.

The chain recombines TRBV5-3 with TRBJ2-4; the D is unclear. TRBV5-3 is marked as an open reading frame, function uncertain. The V and J ends lost 0 bases and 3 bases respectively, with 19 bases between them. CDR3 length: 18 amino acids. The CDR3 DNA reads as TGTGCCAGAAGCTTGGCCCCGTGCTCCTCAACCGGCAAAAACATTCAGTACTTC. Its translation: CARSLAPCSSTGKNIQYF.

The J gene is TRBJ1-2, the V gene TRBV10-3; possibly TRBD1 for D (5 bases). The CDR3 covers 11 residues. The V end lost 4 bases, the J end lost 5 bases, and 5 bases lay between the germline ends. Germline V gene sequence: CDR1 ENHRY, CDR2 SYGVKD. DNA for the CDR3: TGTGCCATCAGTGGGGGGTATGGCTACACCTTC. Translating it yields CAISGGYGYTF.

The chain has TRBV3-1 (or the pseudogene TRBV3-2) and TRBJ1-1; D perhaps matches TRBD1 (5 bases). Trimming pared 3 bases from V and 5 bases from J, leaving 7 bases between. Germline values: CDR1 LGHDT, CDR2 YNNKEL (reference sequence). CDR3 length: 12 amino acids. CDR3 in amino acids: CASSHQGTEAFF. CDR3 nucleotide sequence: TGTGCCAGCAGCCACCAGGGAACTGAAGCTTTCTTT.

This clone appeared once. The chain links TRBV19 to TRBJ1-1; 8 positions agree with TRBD1. J gave up 1 base and V 4 bases, and 5 bases lay outside the gene matches. CDR3 length: 15 amino acids. The germline gives CDR1 LNHDA, CDR2 SQIVND (reference sequence). The CDR3 spells CASSTSGTGNTEAFF. DNA for the CDR3: TGTGCCAGTAGTACCTCCGGGACAGGGAACACTGAAGCTTTCTTT. The full variable domain, in which reference TRBV19 and TRBJ1-1 provide the parts outside the CDR3, is DGGITQSPKYLFRKEGQNVTLSCEQNLNHDAMYWYRQDPGQGLRLIYYSQIVNDFQKGDIAEGYSVSREKKESFPLTVTSAQKNPTAFYLCASSTSGTGNTEAFFGQGTRLTVV.

This chain connects TRBV6-5 to TRBJ2-7; 10 positions agree with TRBD1. Germline lookup yields CDR1 MNHEY and CDR2 SVGAGI. This CDR3 region has 14 residues. Unmatched junction bases numbered 6, after V lost 5 bases and J lost 5 bases. The CDR3 region has the DNA TGTGCCAGCAGTCTGACAGGGGGCATCGACGAGCAGTACTTC. Residues: CASSLTGGIDEQYF.

The chain employs TRBV3-1 (or the pseudogene TRBV3-2) and TRBJ2-5; TRBD2 matches at 7 bases. Germline V gene sequence: CDR1 LGHDT, CDR2 YNNKEL (reference sequence). There are 16 residues in the CDR3. V dropped 4 bases and J dropped 2; count of bases not matched to a gene: 10. As DNA, the CDR3 is TGTGCCAGCAGCCCCGGCTGGGGGGGGGTACAAGAGACCCAGTACTTC. Protein product: CASSPGWGGVQETQYF.

The rearrangement links TRBV3-1 (or the pseudogene TRBV3-2) to TRBJ1-2; 10 bases match TRBD1. Trimming removed 4 bases from V and 1 base from J; junction bases left unmatched: 3. The CDR3 consists of 15 residues. The germline gives CDR1 LGHDT, CDR2 YNNKEL (reference sequence). The CDR3 protein is CASSPRTGGNYGYTF. The CDR3, as DNA: TGTGCCAGCAGCCCCCGGACAGGGGGTAACTATGGCTACACCTTC.

CDR3 sequence: CASSLAGGPSYEQYF. CDR3 DNA sequence: TGCGCCAGCAGCTTGGCCGGGGGGCCCTCCTACGAGCAGTACTTC. The rearrangement joins TRBV5-1 to TRBJ2-7; D perhaps matches TRBD2 (7 bases). Germline V gives CDR1 SGHRS, CDR2 YFSETQ. Trimming pared 0 bases from V and 0 bases from J, leaving 10 bases between. The CDR3 consists of 15 residues.

The rearrangement joins TRBV16 to TRBJ2-2; D is unresolved. CDR3 length equals 15 residues. From germline, CDR1 is KGHSY and CDR2 FQNENV. V dropped 7 bases and J dropped 0 bases, with 12 bases sitting between them. The CDR3 is CASTRAASNTGELFF. In DNA form, the CDR3 reads TGTGCCAGCACCCGGGCGGCCTCGAACACCGGGGAGCTGTTTTTT.

As for this clone: Other nucleotide sequences in the sample specify the same CDR3. V and J are TRBV11-3 and TRBJ1-1, with no clear D. This CDR3 contains 16 residues. Germline assignment: CDR1 SGHNT and CDR2 YENEEA. Trimming removed 2 bases at V and 6 bases at J, with 19 bases between. CDR3 region: CASSLLLSGERSEAFF. CDR3 DNA sequence: TGTGCCAGCAGCTTACTGCTAAGTGGAGAACGCTCTGAAGCTTTCTTT. Drawing the rest from reference TRBV11-3 and TRBJ1-1, the complete variable domain is EAGVVQSPRYKIIEKKQPVAFWCNPISGHNTLYWYLQNLGQGPELLIRYENEEAVDDSQLPKDRFSAERLKGVDSTLKIQPAELGDSAVYLCASSLLLSGERSEAFFGQGTRLTVV.

The genes are TRBV5-1 and TRBJ2-2, with no clear D. V was clipped by 1 base and J by 4 bases, with 14 bases between them. CDR3 length: 16 amino acids. CDR1 and CDR2 (germline): SGHRS, YFSETQ. Here the CDR3 DNA reads TGCGCCAGCAGCTTGTTCCCCGGGCTGGGCACCGGGGAGCTGTTTTTT. Encoded protein: CASSLFPGLGTGELFF.

Note on this clone: In the same sample, other DNA sequences code for this CDR3. The chain is built from TRBV5-1 and TRBJ1-1; D is unresolved. V lost 2 bases and J 8 bases, leaving 7 bases between the germline ends. CDR3 length: 11 residues. The germline V gene has CDR1 SGHRS and CDR2 YFSETQ. The CDR3 DNA reads as TGCGCCAGCAGCTTAGGTACAGAAGCTTTCTTT. This sequence encodes CASSLGTEAFF.

The CDR3 DNA reads TGCGCCAGCAGCTTGGGACAGGGACCCTACAATGAGCAGTTCTTC. Protein sequence: CASSLGQGPYNEQFF. The rearrangement links TRBV5-1 to TRBJ2-1; 7 bases agree with TRBD1. Unmatched junction bases numbered 2, after V lost 0 bases and J lost 2 bases. Germline loops: CDR1 SGHRS, CDR2 YFSETQ. The CDR3 totals 15 residues.

The gene calls are TRBV12-5 and TRBJ1-6; 9 nucleotides line up with TRBD1. Trimming took 3 bases from V and 3 from J; bases not matched to a gene: 6. The CDR3 has 17 residues. Germline values: CDR1 LGHNT, CDR2 FRNRAP. The CDR3 DNA reads as TGTGCTAGTGGTTTCACAGGGGGCACCAACTATAATTCACCCCTCCACTTT. It encodes CASGFTGGTNYNSPLHF.

The chain employs TRBV2 and TRBJ1-5; possible D gene TRBD1, 5 bases. Germline V gene sequence: CDR1 SNHLY, CDR2 FYNNEI. Trimming removed 3 bases at V and 5 bases at J, with 8 bases between. CDR3 length: 13 residues. The CDR3 here is CASSEGGHQPQHF. The CDR3 DNA sequence: TGTGCCAGCAGTGAGGGGGGTCATCAGCCCCAGCATTTT.

The chain recombines TRBV3-1 (or the pseudogene TRBV3-2) with TRBJ1-1; D may be TRBD1 (6 bases). The CDR3 is 13 residues long. Germline V lookup: CDR1 LGHDT, CDR2 YNNKEL (reference sequence). V lost 4 bases to trimming and J lost 8 bases, with 14 bases between them. The CDR3 sequence is CASSPAWQGEAFF. The CDR3 DNA sequence: TGTGCCAGCAGCCCAGCCTGGCAGGGGGAAGCTTTCTTT.

This rearrangement joins TRBV29-1 to TRBJ1-1; the match to TRBD1 covers 7 bases. In germline, CDR1 is SQVTM, CDR2 ANQGSEA. This CDR3 has 14 residues. The ends lost 5 bases at V and 4 bases at J; junction bases unmatched: 10. CDR3 sequence (DNA): TGCAGCGTTAGACAGGGAGGGATAGGCACTGAAGCTTTCTTT. It encodes CSVRQGGIGTEAFF.

This chain uses TRBV6-2 or TRBV6-3 with TRBJ2-7; a possible D gene is TRBD2 (7 bases). Germline V gene lookup returns CDR1 MNHEY and CDR2 SVGEGT. The ends were cut back, 5 bases at V and 6 bases at J, with 17 bases in the middle. The CDR3 is made up of 14 amino acids. The CDR3 nucleotides read TGTGCCAGCAGTGGAAGCTGGGGGGGCGTCGAGCAGTACTTC. It codes for CASSGSWGGVEQYF.